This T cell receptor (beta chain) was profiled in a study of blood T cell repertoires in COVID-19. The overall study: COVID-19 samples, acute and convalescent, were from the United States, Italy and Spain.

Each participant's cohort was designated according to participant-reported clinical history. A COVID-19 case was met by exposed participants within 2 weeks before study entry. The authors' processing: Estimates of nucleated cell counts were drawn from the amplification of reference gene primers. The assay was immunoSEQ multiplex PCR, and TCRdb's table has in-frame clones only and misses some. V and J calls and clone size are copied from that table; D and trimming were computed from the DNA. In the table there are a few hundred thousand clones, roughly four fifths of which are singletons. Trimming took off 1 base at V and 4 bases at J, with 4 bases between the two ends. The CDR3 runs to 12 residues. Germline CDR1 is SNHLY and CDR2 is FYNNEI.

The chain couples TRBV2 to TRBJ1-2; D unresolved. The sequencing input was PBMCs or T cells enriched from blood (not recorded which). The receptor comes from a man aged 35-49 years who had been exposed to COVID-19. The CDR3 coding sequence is TGTGCCAGCAGTGAAGGTATCTATGGCTACACCTTC. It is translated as CASSEGIYGYTF.